One and the same sample provided the 17 T cell receptor beta chains below, sequenced in a study of blood T cell repertoires in COVID-19 (dated by TCRdb to the early 2020s). The library was made by the immunoSEQ multiplex PCR assay. TCRdb took this table from immuneACCESS and kept in-frame rearrangements with V and J called. Such tables lack part of the clones; where checked against another copy, unresolved V genes explain under half of the gap, and the rest is unexplained. This sample has about 300,000 clones in its table, and roughly nine tenths of those were observed once. The ten top clones hold 2% to 3% of the sample. Sequencing was carried out using peripheral blood. The receptors derive from a man younger than 35 with active or convalescent COVID-19.

The J gene is TRBJ2-2, the V gene TRBV11-3; 9 nucleotides line up with TRBD1. The V gene end was trimmed by 5 bases and the J gene end by 5 bases; junction bases not matched to a gene: 3. The CDR3 is 14 amino acids. Germline-derived CDR1 and CDR2 are SGHNT and YENEEA. CDR3 sequence reads: CASSPGQGTGELFF. CDR3 sequence (DNA): TGTGCCAGCAGCCCAGGACAGGGGACCGGGGAGCTGTTTTTT.

V gene TRBV6-1 combines with J gene TRBJ1-1, with D maybe TRBD1 (5 bases). V lost 1 base and J 4 bases, leaving 13 bases between the germline ends. The CDR3 extends over 15 amino acids. CDR1 and CDR2 from the germline V gene are MNHNS and SASEGT. CDR3 protein: CASSEEVGGVTEAFF. DNA for the CDR3: TGTGCCAGCAGTGAAGAGGTGGGGGGGGTCACTGAAGCTTTCTTT.

The rearrangement links TRBV6-1 to TRBJ2-3; 8 bases are shared with TRBD2. V shed 2 bases, J shed 0 bases, and the junction held 1 base outside the gene matches. The CDR3 loop spans 15 amino acids. Germline CDR1 MNHNS, CDR2 SASEGT. CDR3 in DNA: TGTGCCAGCAGTGAACTAGCGGGTAGCACAGATACGCAGTATTTT. Its protein product is CASSELAGSTDTQYF.

DNA for the CDR3: TGTGCCAGCAGCTCCAAGACTAGATGGGCAGATACGCAGTATTTT. This gives the protein CASSSKTRWADTQYF. The rearrangement links TRBV13 to TRBJ2-3, with a weak D call TRBD2 (6 bases). Germline V gives CDR1 PRHDT, CDR2 FYEKMQ (reference sequence). This CDR3 is built from 15 residues. The V gene lost 4 bases and the J gene lost 4 bases, with 15 bases spanning the gap. Full variable domain (missing parts from reference TRBV13 and TRBJ2-3): AAGVIQSPRHLIKEKRETATLKCYPIPRHDTVYWYQQGPGQDPQFLISFYEKMQSDKGSIPDRFSAQQFSDYHSELNMSSLELGDSALYFCASSSKTRWADTQYFGPGTRLTVL.

The J gene is TRBJ2-1, the V gene TRBV5-6; D not certain. Germline V lookup: CDR1 SGHDT, CDR2 YYEEEE. The CDR3 has 13 amino acids. V was pared by 1 base and J by 6 bases, with 8 bases between. The CDR3 loop is CASSLPGLNEQFF. As DNA, the CDR3 is TGTGCCAGCAGCTTGCCGGGTCTCAATGAGCAGTTCTTC.

This chain uses TRBV6-4 with TRBJ2-3, with D unresolved. V gave up 3 bases and J gave up 0 bases, with 4 bases separating them. The CDR3 contains 13 residues. Germline loops: CDR1 MRHNA, CDR2 SNTAGT. The CDR3 region is CASSERSTDTQYF. As DNA, the CDR3 is TGTGCCAGCAGTGAGCGGAGCACAGATACGCAGTATTTT.

The CDR3 bases are TGTGCCAGCAGCCGACTAGCGGGCGAGACAGATACGCAGTATTTT. This translates into CASSRLAGETDTQYF. This chain uses TRBV5-6 with TRBJ2-3; the match to TRBD2 covers 10 bases. CDR3 length equals 15 residues. J was trimmed by 3 bases and V by 4 bases; bases with no gene match: 5. Germline V gives CDR1 SGHDT, CDR2 YYEEEE.

V and J are TRBV5-1 and TRBJ2-2, with 7 bases aligning to TRBD1. CDR3 size: 15 residues. CDR1 is SGHRS and CDR2 is YFSETQ in the germline V gene. The V and J ends lost 1 base and 4 bases, in that order; junction bases with no gene match: 4. The CDR3 loop is CASSLLGTATGELFF. The CDR3 nucleotides read TGCGCCAGCAGCTTGTTAGGGACAGCCACCGGGGAGCTGTTTTTT.

V is TRBV10-3 and J is TRBJ1-1, with a weak D call TRBD1 (5 bases). CDR3 length equals 13 residues. V lost 4 bases to trimming and J lost 4 bases, with 10 bases between them. Germline V gives CDR1 ENHRY, CDR2 SYGVKD. The CDR3 nucleotides are TGTGCCATCAGTGGGGGGGGTTTCACTGAAGCTTTCTTT. It encodes CAISGGGFTEAFF.

The J gene is TRBJ2-7, the V gene TRBV5-5; D unresolved. Trimming left V 4 bases short and J 6 bases short, with 14 bases between. Germline V gives CDR1 SGHKS, CDR2 YYEKEE (reference sequence). CDR3 length equals 13 residues. The CDR3 DNA sequence: TGTGCCAGCAGCCCCCTTAGTCGGAGCGAGCAGTACTTC. Protein sequence: CASSPLSRSEQYF.

The chain couples TRBV5-1 to TRBJ2-1; TRBD2 aligns across 8 bases. The CDR3 covers 15 residues. Trimming took 7 bases from V and 4 from J; bases not matched to a gene: 10. Per germline, CDR1 SGHRS and CDR2 YFSETQ. The CDR3 DNA sequence: TGCGCCAGCCTCCTGTCGGGAGGGTCTTACAATGAGCAGTTCTTC. Residues: CASLLSGGSYNEQFF.

The chain employs TRBV6-5 and TRBJ1-1; tentative D call: TRBD1 (5 bases). The CDR3 totals 13 residues. From germline, CDR1 is MNHEY and CDR2 SVGAGI. V shed 6 bases and J shed 5 bases, with 13 bases lying between them. As DNA, the CDR3 is TGTGCCAGCAGGGGACTCCCCGGGACTGAAGCTTTCTTT. It translates to CASRGLPGTEAFF.

The chain combines TRBV5-1 with TRBJ2-3; tentative D call: TRBD1 (7 bases). The length of the CDR3 is 17 residues. The germline V gene encodes CDR1 SGHRS and CDR2 YFSETQ. Trimming stripped 0 bases from V and 0 bases from J, with 14 bases between. The CDR3 sequence: CASSLGQGLASTDTQYF. The CDR3 DNA sequence: TGCGCCAGCAGCTTGGGACAGGGACTCGCTAGCACAGATACGCAGTATTTT.

The rearrangement joins TRBV18 to TRBJ1-1; D is possibly TRBD1 (6 bases). The V end lost 4 bases, the J end lost 5 bases, and 14 bases lay between the germline ends. The CDR3 runs to 14 residues. Germline V gene sequence: CDR1 KGHSH, CDR2 LQKENI. The CDR3 nucleotides read TGTGCCAGCTCACGCGGGGGGCAGGGAACTGAAGCTTTCTTT. This codes for CASSRGGQGTEAFF.

The chain is built from TRBV19 and TRBJ1-1, with D uncertain. The CDR3 runs to 12 residues. The germline V gene encodes CDR1 LNHDA and CDR2 SQIVND (reference sequence). The V end was cut by 0 bases, the J end by 11 bases, with 10 bases between. The CDR3 spells CASSIELKEAFF. CDR3 sequence (DNA): TGTGCCAGTAGTATAGAGCTAAAAGAGGCTTTCTTT.

Remarks on this clone: Sequence at one end of the junction differs from germline and may be a read error. This sequence joins TRBV14 and TRBJ1-2; no clear D. There are 11 residues in the CDR3. CDR1 SGHDN and CDR2 FVKESK come from the germline V gene. The CDR3 spells CASSQDRRLSF. Here the CDR3 DNA reads TGTGCCAGCAGCCAAGATCGAAGACTGAGCTTC. The whole variable domain, filled in from reference TRBV14 and TRBJ1-2, reads EAGVTQFPSHSVIEKGQTVTLRCDPISGHDNLYWYRRVMGKEIKFLLHFVKESKQDESGMPNNRFLAERTGGTYSTLKVQPAELEDSGVYFCASSQDRRLSFGSGTRLTVV.

The chain recombines TRBV15 with TRBJ1-1, with 7 nucleotides matching TRBD1. The CDR3 contains 15 residues. Germline trimming cut 6 bases from V and 4 bases from J; bases unmatched to any gene: 11. Germline lookup yields CDR1 LNHNV and CDR2 YYDKDF (reference sequence). The CDR3 sequence: CATRVDRPLGTEAFF. In DNA form, the CDR3 reads TGTGCCACCAGAGTGGACAGGCCCCTGGGCACTGAAGCTTTCTTT.